A single sample is the source of the 3 T cell receptor beta chains below, sequenced in a study of blood T cell repertoires in COVID-19. Libraries were prepared by immunoSEQ multiplex PCR; TCRdb keeps only in-frame clonotypes and omits some of them. The table has approximately 74,000 clones, more than 70% seen once. Sequencing was carried out using peripheral blood. The receptor source for this set is a human donor in a cohort sampled during active COVID-19.

The chain couples TRBV2 to TRBJ1-5; 8 nucleotides line up with TRBD1. Trimming cost V 8 bases and J 7 bases; bases outside gene matches: 7. CDR3 length: 13 amino acids. Germline assignment: CDR1 SNHLY and CDR2 FYNNEI. CDR3 loop: CASVGQGNQPQHF. CDR3 bases: TGTGCCAGCGTCGGACAGGGAAACCAGCCCCAGCATTTT.

This clone was seen only a few times. The chain has TRBV19 and TRBJ2-1; 15 bases agree with TRBD2. Unmatched junction bases numbered 20, after V lost 5 bases and J lost 3 bases. From germline, CDR1 is LNHDA and CDR2 SQIVND (reference sequence). CDR3 length: 22 residues. CDR3 residues: CASSLPPGTSGGSHPLYNEQFF. The CDR3 nucleotides are TGTGCCAGTAGTCTGCCCCCTGGGACTAGCGGGGGGTCCCATCCCCTCTACAATGAGCAGTTCTTC.

The genes are TRBV2 and TRBJ2-7; 10 bases match TRBD1. The germline gives CDR1 SNHLY, CDR2 FYNNEI. V was pared by 6 bases and J by 2 bases, with 7 bases of the junction left unmatched. This CDR3 is 15 amino acids long. The chain's CDR3 is CASSARTGGPYEQYF. CDR3 nucleotide sequence: TGTGCCAGCAGCGCCAGGACAGGGGGACCCTACGAGCAGTACTTC.